The T cell receptor beta chain under discussion was sequenced for a study of cytomegalovirus exposure and HLA in healthy donors. Study results and limitations: About 87% or about 30% of the time was how often most TCR beta V segments were productive, according to an earlier analysis. On later analysis, the bulk of CMV-associated TCR beta chains appeared to be HLA-restricted. There were under 200 TCR beta chains listed as cytomegalovirus-associated.

Donors in the study were healthy people who gave bone marrow. The germline V and J ends were trimmed by 6 bases and 0 bases, with 11 bases remaining between them. The CDR3 loop spans 14 amino acids. Germline loops: CDR1 MNHEY, CDR2 SMNVEV (reference sequence). A note on this clone: Its antigen remains unknown.

PCR was performed using 60 Vbeta and 13 Jbeta primers. TCRdb's copy holds only in-frame clones and misses some; the assay was immunoSEQ multiplex PCR. The sample contains about 88,000 clones, approximately 79% of which appear only once. Material for sequencing was PBMCs. The chain carries TRBV27 and TRBJ2-5, with D possibly being TRBD1 (6 bases). This sequence was found in a man younger than 40 in good health and CMV-seronegative. As DNA, the CDR3 is TGTGCCAGCAGGATGGGACATTACCAAGAGACCCAGTACTTC. The encoded protein is CASRMGHYQETQYF.